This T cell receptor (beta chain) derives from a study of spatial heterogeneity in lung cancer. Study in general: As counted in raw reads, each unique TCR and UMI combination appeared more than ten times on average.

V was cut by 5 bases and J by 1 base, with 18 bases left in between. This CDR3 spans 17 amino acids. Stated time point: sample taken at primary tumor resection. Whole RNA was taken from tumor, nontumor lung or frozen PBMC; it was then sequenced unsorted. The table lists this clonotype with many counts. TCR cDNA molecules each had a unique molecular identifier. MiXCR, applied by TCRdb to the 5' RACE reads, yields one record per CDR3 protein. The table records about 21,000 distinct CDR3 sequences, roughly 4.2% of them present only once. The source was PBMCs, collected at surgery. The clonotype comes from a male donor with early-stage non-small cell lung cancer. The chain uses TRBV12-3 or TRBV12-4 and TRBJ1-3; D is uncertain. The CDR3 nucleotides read TGTGCCAGCAGTAACTCAAGGCGCTTAGGGTCTGGAAACACCATATATTTT. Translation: CASSNSRRLGSGNTIYF.